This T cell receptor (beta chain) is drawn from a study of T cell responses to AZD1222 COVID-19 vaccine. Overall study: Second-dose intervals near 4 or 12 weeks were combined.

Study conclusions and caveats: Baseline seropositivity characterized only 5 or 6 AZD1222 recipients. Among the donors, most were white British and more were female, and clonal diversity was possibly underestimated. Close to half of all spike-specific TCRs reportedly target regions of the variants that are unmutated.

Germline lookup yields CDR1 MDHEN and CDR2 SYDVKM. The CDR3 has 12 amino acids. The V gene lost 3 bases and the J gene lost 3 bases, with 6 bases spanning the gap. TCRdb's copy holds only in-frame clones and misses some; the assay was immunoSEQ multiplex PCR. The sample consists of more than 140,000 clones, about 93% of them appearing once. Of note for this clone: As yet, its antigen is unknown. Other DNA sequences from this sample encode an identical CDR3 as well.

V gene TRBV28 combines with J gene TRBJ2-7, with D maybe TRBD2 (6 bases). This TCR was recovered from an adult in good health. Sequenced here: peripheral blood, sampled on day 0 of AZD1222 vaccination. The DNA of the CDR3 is TGTGCCAGCAGTTTGGGGGGCTACGAGCAGTACTTC. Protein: CASSLGGYEQYF.